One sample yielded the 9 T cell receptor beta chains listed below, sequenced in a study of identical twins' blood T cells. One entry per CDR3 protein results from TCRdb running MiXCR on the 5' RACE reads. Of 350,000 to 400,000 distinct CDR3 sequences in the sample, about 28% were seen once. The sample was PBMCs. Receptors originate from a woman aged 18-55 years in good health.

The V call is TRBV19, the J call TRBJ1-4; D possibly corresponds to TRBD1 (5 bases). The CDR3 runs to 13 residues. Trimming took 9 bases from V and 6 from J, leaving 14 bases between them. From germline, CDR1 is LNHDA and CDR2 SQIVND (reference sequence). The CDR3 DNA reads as TGTGCCAGCCGGGTTACAGGAGATGAAAAACTGTTTTTT. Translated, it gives CASRVTGDEKLFF.

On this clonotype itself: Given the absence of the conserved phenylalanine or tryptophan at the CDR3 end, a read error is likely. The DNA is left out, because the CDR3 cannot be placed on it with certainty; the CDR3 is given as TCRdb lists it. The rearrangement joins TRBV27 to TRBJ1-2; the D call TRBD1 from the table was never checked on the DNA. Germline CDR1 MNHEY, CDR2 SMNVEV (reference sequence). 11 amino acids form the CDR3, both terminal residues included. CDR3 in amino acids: CARITTRGPPL.

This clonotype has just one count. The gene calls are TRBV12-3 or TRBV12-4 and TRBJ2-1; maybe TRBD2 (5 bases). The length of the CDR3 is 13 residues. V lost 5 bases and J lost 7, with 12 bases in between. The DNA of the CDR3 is TGTGCCAGCAGTCTCCTGCGAGGGAATGAGCAGTTCTTC. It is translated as CASSLLRGNEQFF.

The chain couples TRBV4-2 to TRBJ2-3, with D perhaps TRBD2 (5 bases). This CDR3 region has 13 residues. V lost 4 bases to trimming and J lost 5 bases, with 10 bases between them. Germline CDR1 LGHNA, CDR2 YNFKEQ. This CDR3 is CASSPARGDTQYF. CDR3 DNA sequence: TGTGCCAGCAGCCCGGCTCGGGGAGATACGCAGTATTTT.

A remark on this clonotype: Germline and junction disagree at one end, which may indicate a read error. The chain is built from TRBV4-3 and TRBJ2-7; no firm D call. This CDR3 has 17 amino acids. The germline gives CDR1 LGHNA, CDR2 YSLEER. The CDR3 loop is CASSQEAADILSCEQYF. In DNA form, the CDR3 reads TGCGCCAGCAGCCAAGAGGCGGCGGATATCCTTTCCTGCGAGCAGTACTTC.

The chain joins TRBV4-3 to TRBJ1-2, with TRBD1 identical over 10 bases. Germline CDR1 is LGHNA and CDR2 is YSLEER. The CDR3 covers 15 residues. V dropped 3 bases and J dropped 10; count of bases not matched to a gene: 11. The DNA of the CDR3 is TGCGCCAGCAGCCATCTCGTCGGGACAGGGGAAGACTACACCTTC. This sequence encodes CASSHLVGTGEDYTF.

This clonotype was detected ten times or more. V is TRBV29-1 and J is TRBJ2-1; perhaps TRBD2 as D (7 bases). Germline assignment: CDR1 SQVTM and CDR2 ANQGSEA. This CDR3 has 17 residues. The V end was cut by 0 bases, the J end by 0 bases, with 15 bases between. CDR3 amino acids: CSVEDWGGASSYNEQFF. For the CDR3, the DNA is TGCAGCGTTGAAGATTGGGGGGGGGCCAGCTCCTACAATGAGCAGTTCTTC.

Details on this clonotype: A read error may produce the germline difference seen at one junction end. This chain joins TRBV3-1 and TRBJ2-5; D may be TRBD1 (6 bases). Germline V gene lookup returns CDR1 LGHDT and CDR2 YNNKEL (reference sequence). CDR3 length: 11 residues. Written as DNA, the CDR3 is TGTGCCACCTACAGGGCAGAGACCCGGTACTTC. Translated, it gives CATYRAETRYF.

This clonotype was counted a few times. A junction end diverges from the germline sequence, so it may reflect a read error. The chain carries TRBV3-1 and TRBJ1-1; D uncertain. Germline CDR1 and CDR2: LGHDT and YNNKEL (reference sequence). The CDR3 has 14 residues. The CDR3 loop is CASSKDGYNTEAFF. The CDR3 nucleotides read TGTGCCAGCAGCAAAGATGGATATAACACTGAAGCTTTCTTT.